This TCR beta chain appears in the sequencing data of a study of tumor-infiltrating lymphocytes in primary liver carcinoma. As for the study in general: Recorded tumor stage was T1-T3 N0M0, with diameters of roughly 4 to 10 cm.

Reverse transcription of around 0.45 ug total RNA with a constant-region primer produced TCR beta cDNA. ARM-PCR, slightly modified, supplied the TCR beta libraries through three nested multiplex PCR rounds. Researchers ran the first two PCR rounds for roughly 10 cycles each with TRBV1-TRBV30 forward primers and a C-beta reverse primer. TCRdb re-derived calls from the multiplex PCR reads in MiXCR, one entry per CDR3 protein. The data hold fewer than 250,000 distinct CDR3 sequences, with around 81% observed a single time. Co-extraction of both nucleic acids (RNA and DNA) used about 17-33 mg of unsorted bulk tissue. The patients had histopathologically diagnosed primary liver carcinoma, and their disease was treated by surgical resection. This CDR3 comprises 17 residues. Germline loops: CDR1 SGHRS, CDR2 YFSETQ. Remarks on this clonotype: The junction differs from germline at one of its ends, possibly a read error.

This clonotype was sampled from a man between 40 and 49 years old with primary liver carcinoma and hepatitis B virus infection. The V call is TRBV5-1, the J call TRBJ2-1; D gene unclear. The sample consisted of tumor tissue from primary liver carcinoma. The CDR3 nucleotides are TGCGCAAGCAGCTTGGAGTGGGGTCTTCTGACTTACAATGAGCACTTCTTC. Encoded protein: CASSLEWGLLTYNEHFF.